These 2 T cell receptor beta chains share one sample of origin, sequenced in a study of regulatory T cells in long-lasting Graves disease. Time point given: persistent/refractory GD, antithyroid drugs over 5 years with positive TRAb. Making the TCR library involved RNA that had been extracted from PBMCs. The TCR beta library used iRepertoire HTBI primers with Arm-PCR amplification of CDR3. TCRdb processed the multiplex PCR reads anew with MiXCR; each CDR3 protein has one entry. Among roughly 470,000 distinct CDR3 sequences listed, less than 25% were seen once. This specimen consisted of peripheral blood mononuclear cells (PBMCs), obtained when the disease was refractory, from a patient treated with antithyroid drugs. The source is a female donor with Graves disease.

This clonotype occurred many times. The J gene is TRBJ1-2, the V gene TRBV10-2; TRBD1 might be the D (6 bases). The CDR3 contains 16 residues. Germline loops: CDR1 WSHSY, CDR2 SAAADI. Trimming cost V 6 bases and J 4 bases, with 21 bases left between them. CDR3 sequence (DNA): TGCGCCAGCAGCGTCAACCTAGGGGGAAGTGGCTATGGCTACACCTTC. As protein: CASSVNLGGSGYGYTF.

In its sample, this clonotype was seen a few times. CDR3 loop: CASVKSGELDEQYF. In nucleotides, the CDR3 is TGTGCCAGCGTGAAATCCGGGGAGCTGGACGAGCAGTACTTC. V usage is TRBV11-1 and J usage is TRBJ2-7, with D maybe TRBD2 (5 bases). Germline V gives CDR1 SGHAT, CDR2 FQDESV (reference sequence). The CDR3 length is 14 residues. With 8 bases removed from V and 5 bases from J, the gap between germline ends came to 19 bases.